The 11 T cell receptor beta chains presented below share a single source sample, sequenced in a study of T cell responses to AZD1222 COVID-19 vaccine. Some clones are missing from TCRdb's copy, which holds only in-frame ones; the method was immunoSEQ multiplex PCR. The table has over 130,000 clones, around 90% seen once. Here the sequenced sample was peripheral blood, taken 28 days after the second AZD1222 dose. All receptors come from an adult who received the AZD1222 COVID-19 vaccine.

The chain carries TRBV5-1 and TRBJ1-6; 9 bases fit TRBD1. Unmatched junction bases numbered 9, after V lost 1 base and J lost 10 bases. Germline CDR1 and CDR2: SGHRS and YFSETQ. The CDR3 loop spans 16 amino acids. The CDR3 nucleotides are TGCGCCAGCAGCTTGAGTGGGACAGGGTTGCGGTCACCCCTCCACTTT. It translates to CASSLSGTGLRSPLHF.

This chain connects TRBV10-3 to TRBJ2-1; 8 bases are shared with TRBD2. With 4 bases clipped from V and 8 bases from J, the junction kept 16 bases outside the gene matches. CDR1 ENHRY and CDR2 SYGVKD come from the germline V gene. The CDR3 contains 17 residues. CDR3 nucleotides: TGTGCCATCAGTGCCGCGGCACGAGGAGCGGGAGAGGATGAGCAGTTCTTC. Translation gives CAISAAARGAGEDEQFF.

This clone was detected only a few times. V gene TRBV5-1 combines with J gene TRBJ2-6, with 7 bases matching TRBD1. V shed 4 bases and J 4 bases; nucleotides not matched to a gene: 8. CDR3 size: 16 residues. Per the germline V gene, CDR1 is SGHRS and CDR2 is YFSETQ. CDR3 sequence (DNA): TGCGCCAGCAGCGCAAACAGGGGCGCGGGGGCCAACGTCCTGACTTTC. Protein sequence: CASSANRGAGANVLTF.

This CDR3 is CARSLGGGTSLAEAFF. Written as DNA, the CDR3 is TGTGCCAGAAGCTTGGGCGGGGGGACGTCTCTGGCTGAAGCTTTCTTT. The rearrangement links TRBV5-3 to TRBJ1-1, with D possibly TRBD1 on 5 matching bases. TRBV5-3 is assigned to the ORF class and has an uncertain function. Deletions cut 0 bases from V and 6 bases from J, with 18 bases between. The CDR3 covers 16 residues.

This clone was found once. This rearrangement joins TRBV7-9 to TRBJ1-5; 7 bases match TRBD1. V was pared by 5 bases and J by 0 bases, with 4 bases of the junction left unmatched. The V gene's germline CDR1 is SEHNR and CDR2 FQNEAQ (reference sequence). This CDR3 spans 15 amino acids. CDR3 region: CASSEGQHSNQPQHF. CDR3 nucleotide sequence: TGTGCCAGCAGCGAGGGACAGCATAGCAATCAGCCCCAGCATTTT. The whole variable domain, filled in from reference TRBV7-9 and TRBJ1-5, reads DTGVSQNPRHKITKRGQNVTFRCDPISEHNRLYWYRQTLGQGPEFLTYFQNEAQLEKSRLLSDRFSAERPKGSFSTLEIQRTEQGDSAMYLCASSEGQHSNQPQHFGDGTRLSIL.

The chain's CDR3 is CAISDSTGGSNSPLHF. The CDR3 coding sequence is TGTGCCATCAGTGACTCAACAGGAGGTTCAAATTCACCCCTCCACTTT. V gene TRBV10-3 combines with J gene TRBJ1-6, with a possible D match to TRBD1 (5 bases). This CDR3 has 16 amino acids. Germline loops: CDR1 ENHRY, CDR2 SYGVKD. Trimming pared 3 bases from V and 7 bases from J, leaving 16 bases between.

The chain carries TRBV10-2 and TRBJ2-2; tentatively, D is TRBD2 (7 bases). The V gene's germline CDR1 is WSHSY and CDR2 SAAADI. CDR3 length: 16 amino acids. Trimming took off 6 bases at V and 1 base at J, with 15 bases between the two ends. The CDR3 here is CASRGGGPWNTGELFF. CDR3 nucleotides: TGCGCCAGCAGGGGCGGGGGCCCCTGGAACACCGGGGAGCTGTTTTTT.

A word on this clone: The same CDR3 is also encoded by other DNA sequences in this sample. J is TRBJ2-1 and V is TRBV9; D tentatively fits TRBD1 or TRBD2 (5 bases each). V was clipped by 3 bases and J by 9 bases, with 10 bases between them. Germline V gene sequence: CDR1 SGDLS, CDR2 YYNGEE. The CDR3 covers 12 residues. The CDR3 coding sequence is TGTGCCAGCAGCGGGACTGGGGGTGAGCAGTTCTTC. It is translated as CASSGTGGEQFF.

The chain recombines TRBV23-1 with TRBJ1-2; 7 positions agree with TRBD1. TRBV23-1 is an open reading frame whose function is uncertain. V lost 0 bases, J lost 3 bases, and 13 bases stayed unmatched. This CDR3 spans 18 amino acids. As DNA, the CDR3 is TGCGCCAGCAGTCAATCGTGGGAGGGGGCAGGTTATGACTATGGCTACACCTTC. Translated: CASSQSWEGAGYDYGYTF.

This chain joins TRBV28 and TRBJ1-2, with a possible D match to TRBD1 (5 bases). V shed 6 bases and J shed 5 bases, with 13 bases lying between them. The length of the CDR3 is 13 residues. Germline CDR1 MDHEN, CDR2 SYDVKM. The CDR3 sequence is CASSPTGGYGYTF. Here the CDR3 DNA reads TGTGCCAGCAGCCCTACAGGCGGTTATGGCTACACCTTC.

The chain combines TRBV29-1 with TRBJ2-1; D might be TRBD2 (5 bases). Germline V CDR1 and CDR2: SQVTM, ANQGSEA. V was pared by 6 bases and J by 7 bases, with 13 bases between. The CDR3 totals 12 residues. The CDR3 sequence is CSVQVGVNEQFF. The CDR3 DNA reads as TGCAGCGTGCAGGTGGGAGTAAATGAGCAGTTCTTC.